This T cell receptor (beta chain) was sequenced during a study of blood T cell repertoires in COVID-19. This CDR3 has 13 amino acids. Trimming took off 5 bases at V and 5 bases at J, with 7 bases between the two ends. CDR1 SGHTA and CDR2 FQGTGA come from the germline V gene. Using immunoSEQ multiplex PCR, the repertoire was profiled, and TCRdb retains in-frame clones only, with some absent. The repertoire holds 100,000 to 120,000 clones, with about 70% as singletons. The V gene is TRBV7-3, the J gene TRBJ2-6, with D hard to call. The receptor was isolated from a woman aged 55 to 70 with acute or convalescent COVID-19. The material sequenced was peripheral blood. This chain's CDR3 is CASSPNWANVLTF. The CDR3 DNA reads TGTGCCAGCAGCCCAAACTGGGCCAACGTCCTGACTTTC.